Listed here are 2 T cell receptor beta chains from one sample, sequenced in a study of cytomegalovirus exposure and HLA in healthy donors. In the PCR, 60 Vbeta and 13 Jbeta primers were used. Some clones are missing from TCRdb's copy, which holds only in-frame ones; the method was immunoSEQ multiplex PCR. The table shows more than 85,000 clones, with around 72% occurring only once. Sequencing was performed on PBMCs. These TCRs come from a male donor in good health and CMV-seronegative.

The chain carries TRBV5-1 and TRBJ2-5; 10 bases are shared with TRBD2. From germline, CDR1 is SGHRS and CDR2 YFSETQ. This CDR3 contains 15 residues. V shed 6 bases and J 4 bases; nucleotides not matched to a gene: 9. CDR3 residues: CASTIIAGGSETQYF. The CDR3 DNA reads as TGCGCCAGCACGATCATAGCGGGAGGCTCAGAGACCCAGTACTTC.

This chain links TRBV5-4 with TRBJ2-2, with 8 bases identical to TRBD2. V lost 4 bases and J lost 5; bases outside the gene matches: 10. This CDR3 has 16 amino acids. The germline gives CDR1 SGHNT, CDR2 YYREEE (reference sequence). CDR3 DNA: TGTGCCAGCAGCCGCTTAACTAGCGGTTTAACCGGGGAGCTGTTTTTT. It codes for CASSRLTSGLTGELFF.